Reported below is one T cell receptor (beta chain). The record originates from a study of blood T cell repertoires in COVID-19. Study summary: From the United States, Italy and Spain came samples of acute and convalescent COVID-19. Nucleic acid was either cDNA or gDNA, and it came from T cells, B-cell-depleted T cells, or PBMCs.

In the authors' workflow: By means of reference gene primer amplification, nucleated cell counts were estimated. Generated by immunoSEQ multiplex PCR, the TCRdb table keeps only in-frame clones and is missing some. D and trimming were read from the DNA, whereas the V and J calls and clone size are those reported in that table. Here the sample spans 1,500 to 2,000 clones, less than 85% being singletons. Germline V gene data show CDR1 as MNHEY and CDR2 as SVGAGI. The CDR3 contains 14 residues. Trimming removed 6 bases from V and 7 bases from J; junction bases left unmatched: 8. The rearrangement uses TRBV6-5 and TRBJ1-4, with TRBD1 identical over 7 bases. The TCR sequence derives from a man in his sixties or seventies with active COVID-19. Sequenced material: peripheral blood. CDR3: CASSETGFVEKLFF. The CDR3 bases are TGTGCCAGCAGCGAGACAGGGTTTGTTGAAAAACTGTTTTTT.